Sequencing of this T cell receptor (beta chain) was carried out in a study of blood T cell repertoires in COVID-19. Overall study: Spain, Italy and the United States supplied samples that represented acute and convalescent COVID-19.

V lost 0 bases to trimming and J lost 6 bases; unmatched junction nucleotides: 4. Per germline, CDR1 KGHSH and CDR2 LQKENI. The CDR3 loop spans 16 amino acids. Profiled with immunoSEQ multiplex PCR; TCRdb holds only in-frame clones, not every one. The sample shows a few hundred thousand clones, roughly 87% of them seen only once. In terms of age and location, participants ranged from roughly 18 to 95 years and lived in about two dozen US areas. The TCR was taken from a woman between 25 and 40 years old who had recovered from COVID-19. The sequenced sample was PBMCs or T cells enriched from blood (not recorded which). The J gene is TRBJ1-5, the V gene TRBV18, with TRBD1 matching 11 bases. CDR3 in DNA: TGTGCCAGCTCACCACCAGGACAGGGGGCACTTCAGCCCCAGCATTTT. Translated: CASSPPGQGALQPQHF.